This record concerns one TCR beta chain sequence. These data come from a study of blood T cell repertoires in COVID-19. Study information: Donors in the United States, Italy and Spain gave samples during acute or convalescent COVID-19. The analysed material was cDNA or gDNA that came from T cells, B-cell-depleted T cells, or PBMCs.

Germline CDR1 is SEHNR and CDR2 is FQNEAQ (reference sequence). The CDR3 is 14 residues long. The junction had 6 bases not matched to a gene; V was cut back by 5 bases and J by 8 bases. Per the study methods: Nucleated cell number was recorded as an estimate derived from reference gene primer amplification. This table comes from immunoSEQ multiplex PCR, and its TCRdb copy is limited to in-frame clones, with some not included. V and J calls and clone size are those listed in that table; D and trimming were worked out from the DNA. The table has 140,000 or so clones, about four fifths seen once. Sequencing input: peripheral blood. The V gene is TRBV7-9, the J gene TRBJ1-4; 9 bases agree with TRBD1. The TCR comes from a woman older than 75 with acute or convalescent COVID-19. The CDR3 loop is CASSGSGTGEKLFF. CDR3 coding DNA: TGTGCCAGCAGCGGATCCGGGACAGGGGAAAAACTGTTTTTT.